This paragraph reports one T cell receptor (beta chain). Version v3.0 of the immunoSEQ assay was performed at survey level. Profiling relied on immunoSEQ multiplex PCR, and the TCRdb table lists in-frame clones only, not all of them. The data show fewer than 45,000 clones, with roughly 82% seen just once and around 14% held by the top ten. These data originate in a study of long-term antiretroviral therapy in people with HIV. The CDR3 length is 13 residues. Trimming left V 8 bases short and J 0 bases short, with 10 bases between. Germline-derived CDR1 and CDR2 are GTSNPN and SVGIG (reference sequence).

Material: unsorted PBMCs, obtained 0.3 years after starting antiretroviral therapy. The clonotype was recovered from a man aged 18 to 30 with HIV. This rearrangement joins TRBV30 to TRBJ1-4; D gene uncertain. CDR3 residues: CARGFSTNEKLFF. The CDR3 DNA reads TGTGCCCGAGGGTTTTCAACTAATGAAAAACTGTTTTTT.